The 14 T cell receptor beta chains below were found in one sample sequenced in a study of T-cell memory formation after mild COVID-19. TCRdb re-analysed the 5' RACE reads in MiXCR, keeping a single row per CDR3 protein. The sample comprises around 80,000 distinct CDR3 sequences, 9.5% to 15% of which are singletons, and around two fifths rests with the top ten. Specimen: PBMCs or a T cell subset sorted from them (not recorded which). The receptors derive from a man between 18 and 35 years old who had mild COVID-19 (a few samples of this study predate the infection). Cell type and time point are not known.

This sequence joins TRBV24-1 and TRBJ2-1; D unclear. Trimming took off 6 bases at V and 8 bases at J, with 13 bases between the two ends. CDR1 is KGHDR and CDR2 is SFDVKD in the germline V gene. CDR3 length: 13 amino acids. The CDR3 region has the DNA TGTGCCACCAGTAACCTGGGGTGGGATGAGCAGTTCTTC. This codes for CATSNLGWDEQFF.

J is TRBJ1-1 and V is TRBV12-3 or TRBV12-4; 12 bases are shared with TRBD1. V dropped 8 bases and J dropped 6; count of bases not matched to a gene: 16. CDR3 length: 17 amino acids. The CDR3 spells CASLSLGQGARLAEAFF. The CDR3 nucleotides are TGTGCCAGCCTCTCCCTGGGACAGGGGGCTAGGCTGGCTGAAGCTTTCTTT.

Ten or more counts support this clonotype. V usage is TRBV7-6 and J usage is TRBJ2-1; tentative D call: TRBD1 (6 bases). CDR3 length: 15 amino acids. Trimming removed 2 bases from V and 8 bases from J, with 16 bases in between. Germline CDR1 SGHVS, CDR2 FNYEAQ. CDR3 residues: CASSLFGGLGDEQFF. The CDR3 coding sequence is TGTGCCAGCAGCTTATTTGGGGGCTTGGGCGATGAGCAGTTCTTC.

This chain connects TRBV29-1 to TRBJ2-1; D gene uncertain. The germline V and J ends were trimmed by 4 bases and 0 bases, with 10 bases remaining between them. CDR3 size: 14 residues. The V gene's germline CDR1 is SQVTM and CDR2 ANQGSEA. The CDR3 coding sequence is TGCAGCGTTGCACAGTTCCGCTCCTACAATGAGCAGTTCTTC. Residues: CSVAQFRSYNEQFF.

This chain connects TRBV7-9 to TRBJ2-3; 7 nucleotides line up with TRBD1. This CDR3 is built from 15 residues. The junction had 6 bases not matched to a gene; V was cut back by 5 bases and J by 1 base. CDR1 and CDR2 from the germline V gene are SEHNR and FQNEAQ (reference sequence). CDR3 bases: TGTGCCAGCAGCCCATACAGGGGTGGCACAGATACGCAGTATTTT. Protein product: CASSPYRGGTDTQYF.

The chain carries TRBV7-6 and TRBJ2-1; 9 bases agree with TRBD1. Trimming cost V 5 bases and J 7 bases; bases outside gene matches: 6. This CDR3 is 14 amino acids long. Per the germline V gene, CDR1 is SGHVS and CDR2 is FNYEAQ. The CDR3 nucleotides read TGTGCCAGCAGCCAGACAGGGGGGAGGAATGAGCAGTTCTTC. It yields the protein CASSQTGGRNEQFF. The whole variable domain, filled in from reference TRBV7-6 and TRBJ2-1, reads GAGVSQSPRYKVTKRGQDVALRCDPISGHVSLYWYRQALGQGPEFLTYFNYEAQQDKSGLPNDRFSAERPEGSISTLTIQRTEQRDSAMYRCASSQTGGRNEQFFGPGTRLTVL.

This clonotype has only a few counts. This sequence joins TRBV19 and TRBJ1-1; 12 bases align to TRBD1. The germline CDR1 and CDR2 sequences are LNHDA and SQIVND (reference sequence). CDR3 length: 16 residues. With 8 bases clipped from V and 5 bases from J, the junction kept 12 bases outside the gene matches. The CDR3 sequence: CASGTGGTLRGTEAFF. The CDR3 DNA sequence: TGTGCCAGTGGGACAGGGGGCACCCTGAGGGGAACTGAAGCTTTCTTT. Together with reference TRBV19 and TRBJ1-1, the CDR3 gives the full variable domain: DGGITQSPKYLFRKEGQNVTLSCEQNLNHDAMYWYRQDPGQGLRLIYYSQIVNDFQKGDIAEGYSVSREKKESFPLTVTSAQKNPTAFYLCASGTGGTLRGTEAFFGQGTRLTVV.

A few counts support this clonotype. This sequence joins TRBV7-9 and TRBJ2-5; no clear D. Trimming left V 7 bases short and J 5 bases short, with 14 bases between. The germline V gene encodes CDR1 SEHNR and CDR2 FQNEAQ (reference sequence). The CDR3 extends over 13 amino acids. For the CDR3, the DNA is TGTGCCAGCATTCTCGGCCCCCGGGAGACCCAGTACTTC. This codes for CASILGPRETQYF.

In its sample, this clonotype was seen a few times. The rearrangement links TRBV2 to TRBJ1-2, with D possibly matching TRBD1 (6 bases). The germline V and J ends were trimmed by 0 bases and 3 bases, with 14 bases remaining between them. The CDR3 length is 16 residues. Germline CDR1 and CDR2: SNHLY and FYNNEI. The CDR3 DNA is TGTGCCAGCAGTGAAGCGCCGGGTCAGGGGTACTATGGCTACACCTTC. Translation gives CASSEAPGQGYYGYTF.

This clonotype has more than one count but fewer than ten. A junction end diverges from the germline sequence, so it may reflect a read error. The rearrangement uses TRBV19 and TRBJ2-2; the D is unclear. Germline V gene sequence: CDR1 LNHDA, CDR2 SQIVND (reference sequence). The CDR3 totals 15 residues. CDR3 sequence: CASSLEDSNTGELFF. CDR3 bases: TGTGCCAGTAGTTTAGAGGATTCGAACACCGGGGAGCTGTTTTTT.

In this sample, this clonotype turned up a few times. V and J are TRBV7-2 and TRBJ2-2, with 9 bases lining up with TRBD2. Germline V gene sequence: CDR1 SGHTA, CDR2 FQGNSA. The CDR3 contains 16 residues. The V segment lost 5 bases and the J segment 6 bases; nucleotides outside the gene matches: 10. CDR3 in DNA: TGTGCCAGCAGCCCGGGACTAGCCGATACCGCCGGGGAGCTGTTTTTT. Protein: CASSPGLADTAGELFF. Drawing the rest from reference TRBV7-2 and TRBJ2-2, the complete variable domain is GAGVSQSPSNKVTEKGKDVELRCDPISGHTALYWYRQSLGQGLEFLIYFQGNSAPDKSGLPSDRFSAERTGGSVSTLTIQRTQQEDSAVYLCASSPGLADTAGELFFGEGSRLTVL.

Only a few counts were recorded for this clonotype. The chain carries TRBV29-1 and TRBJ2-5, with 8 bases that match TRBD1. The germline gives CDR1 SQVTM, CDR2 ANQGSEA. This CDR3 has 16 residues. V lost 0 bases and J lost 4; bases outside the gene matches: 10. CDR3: CSVEDLQGAWIETQYF. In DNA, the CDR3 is TGCAGCGTTGAAGATCTTCAGGGGGCTTGGATAGAGACCCAGTACTTC. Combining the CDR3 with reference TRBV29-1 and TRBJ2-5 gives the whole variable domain SAVISQKPSRDICQRGTSLTIQCQVDSQVTMMFWYRQQPGQSLTLIATANQGSEATYESGFVIDKFPISRPNLTFSTLTVSNMSPEDSSIYLCSVEDLQGAWIETQYFGPGTRLLVL.

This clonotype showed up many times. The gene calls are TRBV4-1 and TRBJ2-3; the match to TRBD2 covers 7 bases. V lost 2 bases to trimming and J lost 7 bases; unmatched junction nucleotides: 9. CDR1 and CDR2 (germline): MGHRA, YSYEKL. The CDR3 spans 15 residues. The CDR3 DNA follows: TGCGCCAGCAGCCAAAATACCGGGGGGTATCATACGCAGTATTTT. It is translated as CASSQNTGGYHTQYF.

CDR3 in DNA: TGTGCCAGCAGTGAATTGCGCGAGCAGTACTTC. Amino acid sequence: CASSELREQYF. The gene calls are TRBV25-1 and TRBJ2-7; D call uncertain. Deletions cut 1 base from V and 6 bases from J, with 4 bases between. The CDR3 is 11 amino acids. In germline, CDR1 is MGHDK, CDR2 SYGVNS.